These 12 T cell receptor beta chains share one sample of origin, sequenced in a study of blood T cell repertoires in COVID-19. Sequencing used immunoSEQ multiplex PCR; TCRdb keeps in-frame clones, though not all of them. This sample has more than 70,000 clones; about 88% occur once, and the top ten carry more than 7%. Sequenced material: peripheral blood. Receptors were obtained from a man aged 55 to 70 with acute or convalescent COVID-19.

This rearrangement joins TRBV7-8 to TRBJ2-1, with D tentatively TRBD2 (6 bases). The CDR3 spans 13 residues. The V gene lost 6 bases and the J gene lost 4 bases, with 10 bases spanning the gap. Germline CDR1 and CDR2: SGHVS and FQNEAQ. The CDR3 reads CASSGGPYNEQFF. The CDR3 nucleotides are TGTGCCAGCAGTGGAGGGCCATACAATGAGCAGTTCTTC.

The rearrangement joins TRBV5-8 to TRBJ2-3, with 11 bases aligning to TRBD2. The CDR3 covers 16 residues. Germline V gene sequence: CDR1 SGHTS, CDR2 YDEGEE. The trim removed 0 bases at V and 6 bases at J, leaving 6 bases unmatched. Here the CDR3 reads CASSLGLAGKGDTQYF. CDR3 DNA: TGTGCCAGCAGCTTGGGACTAGCGGGAAAGGGGGATACGCAGTATTTT.

The chain is built from TRBV10-3 and TRBJ2-1; 7 bases are a match to TRBD2. Trimming removed 6 bases from V and 8 bases from J; junction bases left unmatched: 13. Germline V lookup: CDR1 ENHRY, CDR2 SYGVKD. This CDR3 has 15 residues. CDR3 in DNA: TGTGCCATCAGGGTAGCTGCGGGAGTGGGGGATGAGCAGTTCTTC. It yields the protein CAIRVAAGVGDEQFF.

In nucleotides, the CDR3 is TGTGCCACCAGCCGGGGACAGACTAGCACAGATACGCAGTATTTT. It encodes CATSRGQTSTDTQYF. The chain combines TRBV24-1 with TRBJ2-3, with 7 nucleotides matching TRBD1. This CDR3 spans 15 amino acids. The germline gives CDR1 KGHDR, CDR2 SFDVKD. V was pared by 7 bases and J by 0 bases, with 6 bases of the junction left unmatched.

V gene TRBV5-6 combines with J gene TRBJ1-5; D unresolved. V was pared by 0 bases and J by 5 bases, with 12 bases between. The CDR3 has 15 amino acids. From germline, CDR1 is SGHDT and CDR2 YYEEEE. The CDR3 spells CASSLASSVDQPQHF. CDR3 coding DNA: TGTGCCAGCAGCTTGGCCTCGTCAGTCGATCAGCCCCAGCATTTT.

This chain joins TRBV30 and TRBJ1-1; possibly TRBD1 for D (5 bases). The CDR3 consists of 15 residues. The V and J ends lost 2 bases and 0 bases respectively, with 13 bases between them. CDR1 is GTSNPN, CDR2 SVGIG, per germline (reference sequence). The CDR3 region is CAWSPAGVLNTEAFF. The CDR3 nucleotides read TGTGCCTGGAGTCCCGCGGGGGTTTTGAACACTGAAGCTTTCTTT.

This clone appeared a single time. This chain uses TRBV27 with TRBJ1-1; D is ambiguous. Germline CDR1 is MNHEY and CDR2 is SMNVEV (reference sequence). The CDR3 contains 14 residues. V was shortened by 2 bases and J by 0 bases, with 7 bases between the two germline ends. The CDR3 region is CASSLTDMNTEAFF. Here the CDR3 DNA reads TGTGCCAGCAGTTTAACAGACATGAACACTGAAGCTTTCTTT.

This clone appeared a few times. V and J are TRBV29-1 and TRBJ2-2; TRBD2 agrees at 12 bases. Germline V gene data show CDR1 as SQVTM and CDR2 as ANQGSEA. J gave up 7 bases and V 7 bases, and 4 bases lay outside the gene matches. There are 13 residues in the CDR3. The CDR3 loop reads CSAPGLAGGELFF. CDR3 nucleotides: TGCAGCGCCCCGGGACTAGCGGGCGGGGAGCTGTTTTTT.

The CDR3 here is CASVSGGQGYGYTF. The CDR3 nucleotides are TGTGCCAGCGTCTCCGGGGGACAGGGCTATGGCTACACCTTC. The V gene is TRBV28, the J gene TRBJ1-2, with TRBD1 identical over 9 bases. After removal of 8 bases from V and 4 bases from J, the junction contained 8 bases not matched to a gene. This CDR3 comprises 14 residues. Germline lookup yields CDR1 MDHEN and CDR2 SYDVKM.

The J gene is TRBJ2-5, the V gene TRBV5-1; D possibly corresponds to TRBD1 (6 bases). CDR3 length: 14 residues. Germline values: CDR1 SGHRS, CDR2 YFSETQ. V was trimmed by 0 bases and J by 4 bases, leaving 10 bases between them. CDR3 region: CASSLGTVRETQYF. In nucleotides, the CDR3 is TGCGCCAGCAGCTTGGGGACAGTAAGAGAGACCCAGTACTTC.

This clone appeared once. V usage is TRBV19 and J usage is TRBJ2-2; D uncertain. This CDR3 contains 15 residues. The germline V and J ends were trimmed by 5 bases and 1 base, with 11 bases remaining between them. In germline, CDR1 is LNHDA, CDR2 SQIVND (reference sequence). This CDR3 reads CASSPLTGNTGELFF. In DNA, the CDR3 is TGTGCCAGTAGTCCCTTGACGGGGAACACCGGGGAGCTGTTTTTT.

This clone has only one observation. The chain joins TRBV19 to TRBJ1-3; D unclear. The CDR3 contains 15 residues. Trimming took 4 bases from V and 7 from J, leaving 17 bases between them. Germline values: CDR1 LNHDA, CDR2 SQIVND (reference sequence). CDR3 sequence: CASSTGLGSWNTIYF. In DNA form, the CDR3 reads TGTGCCAGTAGTACCGGACTGGGCTCTTGGAACACCATATATTTT.